Each of the 9 T cell receptor beta chains below was sequenced from the same sample in a study of molecular identifiers for immune sequencing clone quantification. Each CDR3 protein gets one entry after TCRdb re-called the PCR reads with MiXCR. The data contain 460,000 or so distinct CDR3 sequences, under 30% of them seen just once; the ten biggest clones take up over 0.6%. Sequencing was done on a sample of naive CD8+ T cells from blood, with Jurkat cell RNA spiked in. Sample subset: FACS-sorted CD8+CD4-CCR7+CD45RA+ naive T cells. Receptors were obtained from a human donor in good health. Some libraries in this study had Jurkat cell RNA spiked in.

In this sample, this clonotype turned up many times. V and J are TRBV7-2 and TRBJ2-7, with D possibly called TRBD1 or TRBD2 (5 bases each). From germline, CDR1 is SGHTA and CDR2 FQGNSA. The V end lost 1 base, the J end lost 6 bases, and 10 bases lay between the germline ends. CDR3 size: 13 residues. In DNA, the CDR3 is TGTGCCAGCAGCTTAGTCCAGGGACCCGAGCAGTACTTC. It translates to CASSLVQGPEQYF.

In the case of this clonotype: One end of the junction is discordant with germline, which a read error may explain. The genes are TRBV5-6 and TRBJ2-7; 13 bases are a match to TRBD2. Germline V lookup: CDR1 SGHDT, CDR2 YYEEEE. The length of the CDR3 is 15 residues. This chain's CDR3 is CASSWGLAGSCEQYF. The CDR3 nucleotides are TGTGCCAGCAGCTGGGGACTAGCGGGATCCTGCGAGCAGTACTTC.

This clonotype was recorded a few times. The CDR3 nucleotides are TGTGCCAGCAGCCCCGGACAGGGGCGGTCCTACGAGCAGTACTTC. Translated: CASSPGQGRSYEQYF. This chain joins TRBV9 and TRBJ2-7; the match to TRBD1 covers 9 bases. With 4 bases clipped from V and 1 base from J, the junction kept 6 bases outside the gene matches. Per the germline V gene, CDR1 is SGDLS and CDR2 is YYNGEE. The CDR3 covers 15 residues.

This clonotype was counted ten times or more. The chain recombines TRBV7-9 with TRBJ1-5; TRBD1 is a possible D gene (5 bases). V was shortened by 5 bases and J by 4 bases, with 15 bases between the two germline ends. The CDR3 has 15 residues. Germline loops: CDR1 SEHNR, CDR2 FQNEAQ (reference sequence). CDR3 coding DNA: TGTGCCAGCAGCGCCAACCCAGGGTCAAATCAGCCCCAGCATTTT. Protein: CASSANPGSNQPQHF.

The gene calls are TRBV19 and TRBJ1-5; unclear D gene. V was pared by 3 bases and J by 0 bases, with 9 bases between. The germline V gene encodes CDR1 LNHDA and CDR2 SQIVND (reference sequence). The CDR3 extends over 15 amino acids. The CDR3 coding sequence is TGTGCCAGTAGTATGTTACAATATAGCAATCAGCCCCAGCATTTT. Protein: CASSMLQYSNQPQHF.

The gene calls are TRBV5-5 and TRBJ2-3, with TRBD2 matching 15 bases. Germline V gene lookup returns CDR1 SGHKS and CDR2 YYEKEE (reference sequence). V lost 0 bases to trimming and J lost 6 bases; unmatched junction nucleotides: 8. There are 18 residues in the CDR3. CDR3 coding DNA: TGTGCCAGCAGCTTGGAAGGACTAGCGGGGGGGTTCGGTGATACGCAGTATTTT. Its translation is CASSLEGLAGGFGDTQYF. Full variable domain (missing parts from reference TRBV5-5 and TRBJ2-3): DAGVTQSPTHLIKTRGQQVTLRCSPISGHKSVSWYQQVLGQGPQFIFQYYEKEERGRGNFPDRFSARQFPNYSSELNVNALLLGDSALYLCASSLEGLAGGFGDTQYFGPGTRLTVL.

With respect to this clonotype: The conserved final phenylalanine or tryptophan is absent from the CDR3, which likely points to a read error. V usage is TRBV7-9 and J usage is TRBJ2-3; 8 nucleotides agree with TRBD2. CDR3 length equals 16 residues. CDR1 is SEHNR and CDR2 is FQNEAQ in the germline V gene (reference sequence). The junction had 12 bases not matched to a gene; V was cut back by 4 bases and J by 6 bases. This CDR3 is CASSSPYGAGDDTQYY. CDR3 coding DNA: TGTGCCAGCAGCTCGCCGTATGGAGCGGGGGACGATACGCAGTATTAT.

The CDR3: CASSQDSWAGGITGELFF. CDR3 nucleotide sequence: TGCGCCAGCAGCCAAGACTCATGGGCGGGGGGAATCACCGGGGAGCTGTTTTTT. The gene calls are TRBV4-3 and TRBJ2-2, with TRBD2 matching 8 bases. The CDR3 is 18 residues long. With V trimmed by 0 bases and J by 4 bases, 10 bases remained unmatched. CDR1 and CDR2 from the germline V gene are LGHNA and YSLEER.

The genes are TRBV5-1 and TRBJ2-2; TRBD2 is a possible D gene (6 bases). This CDR3 has 11 residues. Germline V CDR1 and CDR2: SGHRS, YFSETQ. Trimming removed 9 bases from V and 5 bases from J, with 8 bases in between. CDR3 nucleotides: TGCGCCAAGGAGGGGACCGGGGAGCTGTTTTTT. Translation: CAKEGTGELFF.